This paragraph covers one T cell receptor (beta chain) sequence. The use of a sample-barcoded 5' primer and a J-beta primer mix characterized a second PCR of 7 to 11 cycles. Each CDR3 protein is one row after TCRdb ran MiXCR on the 5' RACE reads. This sample has 750,000 to 950,000 distinct CDR3 sequences, with about a quarter found just once. The record originates from a study of blood T cells in healthy people across ages. These same data were also listed under a study on T cells of mothers and their children. From that study: Material was donated by three healthy Caucasian mothers and their six children. Slightly higher overlap, not significant, was seen in related mother-child pairs than in unrelated pairs.

The TCR comes from a boy between 5 and 17 years old in good health. The sequenced sample was blood.

As DNA, the CDR3 is TGCAGCGTTGTACCCCCTTGGAACACTGAAGCTTTCTTT. This gives the protein CSVVPPWNTEAFF. The V call is TRBV29-1, the J call TRBJ1-1; D unclear. The germline V and J ends were trimmed by 4 bases and 1 base, with 10 bases remaining between them. Germline lookup yields CDR1 SQVTM and CDR2 ANQGSEA. The CDR3 totals 13 residues.